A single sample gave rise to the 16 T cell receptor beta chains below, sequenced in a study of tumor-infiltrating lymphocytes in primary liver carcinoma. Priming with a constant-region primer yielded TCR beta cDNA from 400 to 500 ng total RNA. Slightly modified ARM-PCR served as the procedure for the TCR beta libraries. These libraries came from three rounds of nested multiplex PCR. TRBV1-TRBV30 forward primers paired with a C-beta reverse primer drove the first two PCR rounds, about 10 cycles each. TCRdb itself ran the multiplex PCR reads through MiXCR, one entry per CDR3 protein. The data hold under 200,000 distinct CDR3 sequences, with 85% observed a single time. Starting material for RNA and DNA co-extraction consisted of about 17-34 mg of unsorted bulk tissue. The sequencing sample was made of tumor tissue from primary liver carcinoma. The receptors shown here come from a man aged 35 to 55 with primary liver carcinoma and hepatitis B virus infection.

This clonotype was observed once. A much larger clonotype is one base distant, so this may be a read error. In nucleotides, the CDR3 is TGCGCCAGCAGCGTTTACGGGACAGGGGACAATAAGCAGTTCTTC. Its translation: CASSVYGTGDNKQFF. This sequence joins TRBV5-1 and TRBJ2-1; 10 bases are a match to TRBD1. This CDR3 comprises 15 residues. Germline values: CDR1 SGHRS, CDR2 YFSETQ.

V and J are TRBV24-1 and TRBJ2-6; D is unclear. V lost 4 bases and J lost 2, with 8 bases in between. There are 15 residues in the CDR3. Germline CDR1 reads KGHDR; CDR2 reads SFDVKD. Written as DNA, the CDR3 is TGTGCCACCAGTGAGGTACGGGCTGGGGCCAACGTCCTGACTTTC. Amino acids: CATSEVRAGANVLTF.

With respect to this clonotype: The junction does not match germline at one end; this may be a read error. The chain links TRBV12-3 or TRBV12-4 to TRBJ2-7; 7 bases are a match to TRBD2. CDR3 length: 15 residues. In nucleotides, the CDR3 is TGTGCCAGCGGTTCAGGCGGGAGTGAGTCCTACGAGCAGTGCTTC. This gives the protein CASGSGGSESYEQCF.

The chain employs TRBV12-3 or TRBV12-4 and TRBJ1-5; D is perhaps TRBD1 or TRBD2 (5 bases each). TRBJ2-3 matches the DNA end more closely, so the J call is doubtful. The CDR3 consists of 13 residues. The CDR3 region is CASSSGMGEPQYF. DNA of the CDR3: TGTGCCAGCAGTTCAGGGATGGGAGAGCCCCAGTATTTT.

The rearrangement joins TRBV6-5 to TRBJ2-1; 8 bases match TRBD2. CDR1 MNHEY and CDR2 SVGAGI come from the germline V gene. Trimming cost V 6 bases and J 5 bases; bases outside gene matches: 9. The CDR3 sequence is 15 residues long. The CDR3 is CASSIVAGTHNEQFF. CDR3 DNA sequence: TGTGCCAGCAGCATAGTAGCGGGGACACACAATGAGCAGTTCTTC.

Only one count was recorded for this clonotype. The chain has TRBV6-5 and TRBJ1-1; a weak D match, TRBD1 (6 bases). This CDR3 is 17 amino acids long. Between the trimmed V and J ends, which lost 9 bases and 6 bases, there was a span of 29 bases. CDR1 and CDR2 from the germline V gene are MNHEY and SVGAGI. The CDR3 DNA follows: TGTGCCAGTACTCCCCCCACGGGGGCGGTAGGTATCGCTGAAGCTTTCTTT. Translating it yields CASTPPTGAVGIAEAFF.

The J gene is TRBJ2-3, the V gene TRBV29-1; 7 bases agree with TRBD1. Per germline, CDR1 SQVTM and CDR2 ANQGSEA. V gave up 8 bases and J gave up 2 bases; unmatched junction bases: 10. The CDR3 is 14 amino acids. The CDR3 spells CSIETGVVTDTQYF. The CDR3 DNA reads TGCAGCATCGAAACAGGGGTCGTCACAGATACGCAGTATTTT.

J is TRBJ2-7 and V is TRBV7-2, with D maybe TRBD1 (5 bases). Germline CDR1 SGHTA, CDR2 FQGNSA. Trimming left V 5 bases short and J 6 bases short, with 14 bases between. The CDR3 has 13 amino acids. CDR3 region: CASSADIGAEQYF. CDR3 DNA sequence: TGTGCCAGCAGCGCTGACATAGGGGCCGAGCAGTACTTC.

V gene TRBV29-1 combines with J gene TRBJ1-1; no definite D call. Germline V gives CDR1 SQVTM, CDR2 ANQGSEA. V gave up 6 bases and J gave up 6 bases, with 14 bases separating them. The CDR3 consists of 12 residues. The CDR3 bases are TGCAGCGTCCCTAAGGGCAGGTCTGAAGCTTTCTTT. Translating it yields CSVPKGRSEAFF.

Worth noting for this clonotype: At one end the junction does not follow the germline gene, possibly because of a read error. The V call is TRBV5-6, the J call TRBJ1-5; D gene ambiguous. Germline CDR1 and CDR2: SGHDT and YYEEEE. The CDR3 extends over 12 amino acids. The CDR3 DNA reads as TGTGCCAGCAGGTTGGTGGATCAGCTCCAGCATTTT. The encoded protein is CASRLVDQLQHF.

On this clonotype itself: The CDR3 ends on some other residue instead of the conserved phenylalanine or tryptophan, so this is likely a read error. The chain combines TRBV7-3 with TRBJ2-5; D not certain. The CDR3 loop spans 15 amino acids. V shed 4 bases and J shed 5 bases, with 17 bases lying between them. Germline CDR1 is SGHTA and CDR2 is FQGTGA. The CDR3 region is CASSSGPGLGETQYY. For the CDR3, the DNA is TGTGCCAGCAGCTCAGGACCAGGATTAGGCGAGACCCAGTACTAC.

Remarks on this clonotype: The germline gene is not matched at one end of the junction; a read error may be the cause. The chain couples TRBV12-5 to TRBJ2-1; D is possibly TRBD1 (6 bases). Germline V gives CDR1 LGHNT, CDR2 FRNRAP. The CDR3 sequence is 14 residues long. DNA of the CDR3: TGTACTAGTGGTCCGGCCCTGAGGGGGAATGAGCAGTTCTTC. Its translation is CTSGPALRGNEQFF.

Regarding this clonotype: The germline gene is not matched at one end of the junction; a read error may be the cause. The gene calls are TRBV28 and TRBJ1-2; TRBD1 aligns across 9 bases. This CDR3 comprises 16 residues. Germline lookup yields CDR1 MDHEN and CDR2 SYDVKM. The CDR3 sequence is CATSTPPGTGTYGYTF. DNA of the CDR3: TGTGCCACCAGTACACCACCCGGGACAGGGACCTATGGCTACACCTTC.

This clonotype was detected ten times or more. In DNA form, the CDR3 reads TGTGCCAGCAGCGGATGGGACAGGGAACTGTTTTTT. Its translation is CASSGWDRELFF. The V call is TRBV7-9, the J call TRBJ1-4, with TRBD1 matching 9 bases. V shed 5 bases, J shed 12 bases, and the junction held 4 bases outside the gene matches. Germline V gene sequence: CDR1 SEHNR, CDR2 FQNEAQ (reference sequence). CDR3 length equals 12 residues.

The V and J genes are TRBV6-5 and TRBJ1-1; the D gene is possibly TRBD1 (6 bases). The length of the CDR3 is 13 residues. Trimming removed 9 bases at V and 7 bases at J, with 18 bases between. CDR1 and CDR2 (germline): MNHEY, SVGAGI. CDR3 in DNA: TGTGCCAGTATTTACATGGGGGGCCTTGAAGCTTTCTTT. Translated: CASIYMGGLEAFF.

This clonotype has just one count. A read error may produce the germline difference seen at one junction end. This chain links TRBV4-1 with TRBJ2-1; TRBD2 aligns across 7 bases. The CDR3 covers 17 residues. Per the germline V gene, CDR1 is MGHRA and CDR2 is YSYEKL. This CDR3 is CTSSPRAGVISYNKHFF. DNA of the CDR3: TGCACCAGCAGCCCGAGGGCGGGAGTGATTTCCTATAATAAGCATTTCTTC.